This T cell receptor beta chain is from a study of memory CD4+ T cells and cytomegalovirus serostatus. The CDR3 consists of 15 residues. The V end lost 1 base, the J end lost 3 bases, and 11 bases lay between the germline ends. In germline, CDR1 is MGHRA, CDR2 YSYEKL. The authors' processing: After removing out-of-frame reads, 2,204,828 distinct TCRbeta sequences remained. Libraries were prepared by immunoSEQ multiplex PCR; TCRdb keeps only in-frame clonotypes and omits some of them. The DNA was the basis for D and trimming; V, J and clone size are from that table. This sample carries under 65,000 clones, around 82% of them seen once, and the ten largest clones take 0.67%. The sort gate was single viable CD3+CD4+CD8-CD45RO+ cells for memory CD4+ T cells. After thawing, CD4+ T cells were positively selected. This clone was found a few times.

J is TRBJ2-3 and V is TRBV4-1; D might be TRBD1 (5 bases). The sequenced material came from memory CD4+ T cells from blood. The clonotype was recovered from an adult in good health and CMV-seronegative. CDR3 coding DNA: TGCGCCAGCAGCCAAGTATCGACAGAGACAGATACGCAGTATTTT. Translating it yields CASSQVSTETDTQYF.